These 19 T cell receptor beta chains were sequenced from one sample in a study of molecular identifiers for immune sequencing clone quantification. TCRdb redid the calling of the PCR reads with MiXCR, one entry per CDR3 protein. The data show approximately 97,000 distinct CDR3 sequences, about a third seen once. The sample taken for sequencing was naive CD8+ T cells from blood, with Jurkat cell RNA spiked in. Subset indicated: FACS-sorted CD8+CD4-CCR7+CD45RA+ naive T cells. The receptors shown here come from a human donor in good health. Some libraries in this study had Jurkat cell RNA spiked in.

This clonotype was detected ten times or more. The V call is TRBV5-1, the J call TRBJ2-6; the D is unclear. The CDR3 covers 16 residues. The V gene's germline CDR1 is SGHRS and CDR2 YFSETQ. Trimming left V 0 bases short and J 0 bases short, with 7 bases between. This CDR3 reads CASSLEHHSGANVLTF. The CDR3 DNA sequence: TGCGCCAGCAGCTTGGAACACCACTCTGGGGCCAACGTCCTGACTTTC.

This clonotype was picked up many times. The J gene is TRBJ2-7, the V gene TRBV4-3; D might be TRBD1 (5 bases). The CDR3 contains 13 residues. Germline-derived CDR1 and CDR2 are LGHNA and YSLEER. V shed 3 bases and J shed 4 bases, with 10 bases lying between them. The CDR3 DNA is TGCGCCAGCAGCCAGGGCGCAGGGTACGAGCAGTACTTC. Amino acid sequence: CASSQGAGYEQYF.

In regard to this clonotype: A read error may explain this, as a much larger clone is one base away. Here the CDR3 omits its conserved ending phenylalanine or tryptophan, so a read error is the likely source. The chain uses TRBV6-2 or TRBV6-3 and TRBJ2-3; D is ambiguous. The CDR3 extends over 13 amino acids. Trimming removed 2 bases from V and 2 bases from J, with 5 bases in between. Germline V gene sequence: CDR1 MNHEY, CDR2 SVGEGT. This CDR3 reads CASSYLNTDTQYC. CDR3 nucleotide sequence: TGTGCCAGCAGTTACCTCAACACAGATACGCAGTATTGT.

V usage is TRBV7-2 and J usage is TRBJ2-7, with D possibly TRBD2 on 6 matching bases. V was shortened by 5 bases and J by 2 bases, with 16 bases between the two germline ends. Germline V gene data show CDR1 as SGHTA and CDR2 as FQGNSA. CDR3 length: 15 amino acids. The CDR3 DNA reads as TGTGCCAGCAGCCGACCTCGGACTACTACCTACGAGCAGTACTTC. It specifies CASSRPRTTTYEQYF. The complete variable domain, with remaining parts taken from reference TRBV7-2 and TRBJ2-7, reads GAGVSQSPSNKVTEKGKDVELRCDPISGHTALYWYRQSLGQGLEFLIYFQGNSAPDKSGLPSDRFSAERTGGSVSTLTIQRTQQEDSAVYLCASSRPRTTTYEQYFGPGTRLTVT.

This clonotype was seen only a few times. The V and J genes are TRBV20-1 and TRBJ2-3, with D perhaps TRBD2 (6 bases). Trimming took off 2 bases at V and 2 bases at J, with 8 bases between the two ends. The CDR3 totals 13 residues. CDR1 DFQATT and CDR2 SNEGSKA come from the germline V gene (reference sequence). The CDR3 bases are TGCAGTGCTAGACTAGCGATCACAGATACGCAGTATTTT. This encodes CSARLAITDTQYF.

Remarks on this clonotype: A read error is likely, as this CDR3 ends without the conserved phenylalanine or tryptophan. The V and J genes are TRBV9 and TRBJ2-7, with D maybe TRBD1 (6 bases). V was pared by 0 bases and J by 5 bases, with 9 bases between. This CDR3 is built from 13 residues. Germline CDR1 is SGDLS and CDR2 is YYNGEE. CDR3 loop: CASSVGDMDEQYY. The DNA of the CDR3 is TGTGCCAGCAGCGTAGGGGACATGGACGAGCAGTACTAC.

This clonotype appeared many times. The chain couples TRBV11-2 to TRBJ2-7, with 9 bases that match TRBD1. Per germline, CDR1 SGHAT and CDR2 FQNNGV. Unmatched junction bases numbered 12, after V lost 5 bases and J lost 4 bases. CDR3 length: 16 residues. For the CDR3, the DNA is TGTGCCAGCAGCCCCCTGGGGGGACAGGGTACTTACGAGCAGTACTTC. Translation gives CASSPLGGQGTYEQYF.

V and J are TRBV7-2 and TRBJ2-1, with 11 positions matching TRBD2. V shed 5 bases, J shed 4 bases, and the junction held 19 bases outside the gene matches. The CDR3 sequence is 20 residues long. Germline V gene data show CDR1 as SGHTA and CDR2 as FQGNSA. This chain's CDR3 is CASSLLPGLAAEGHYNEQFF. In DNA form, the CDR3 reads TGTGCCAGCAGCCTCTTACCGGGACTAGCGGCAGAAGGGCATTACAATGAGCAGTTCTTC.

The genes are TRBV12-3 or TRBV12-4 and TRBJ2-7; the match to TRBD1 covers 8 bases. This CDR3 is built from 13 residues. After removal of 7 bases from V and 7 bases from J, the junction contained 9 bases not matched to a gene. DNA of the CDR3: TGTGCCAGCAAAGAGACAGGGGCCTTAGAGCAGTACTTC. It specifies CASKETGALEQYF.

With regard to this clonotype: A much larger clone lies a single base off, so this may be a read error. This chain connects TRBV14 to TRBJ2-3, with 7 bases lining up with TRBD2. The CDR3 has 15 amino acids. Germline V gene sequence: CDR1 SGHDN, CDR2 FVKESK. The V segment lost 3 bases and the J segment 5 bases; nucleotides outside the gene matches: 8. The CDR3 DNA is TGTGCCAGCAGCCAGTGGGCGGGAGATGGAGATACGCAGTATTTT. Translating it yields CASSQWAGDGDTQYF. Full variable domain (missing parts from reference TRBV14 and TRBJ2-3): EAGVTQFPSHSVIEKGQTVTLRCDPISGHDNLYWYRRVMGKEIKFLLHFVKESKQDESGMPNNRFLAERTGGTYSTLKVQPAELEDSGVYFCASSQWAGDGDTQYFGPGTRLTVL.

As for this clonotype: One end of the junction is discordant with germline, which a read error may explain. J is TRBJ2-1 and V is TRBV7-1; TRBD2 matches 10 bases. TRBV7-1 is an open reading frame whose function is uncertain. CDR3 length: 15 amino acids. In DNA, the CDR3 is TGTGCCAGCAGCTGGACTAGCGGAACTCACAATGAGCAGGTCTTC. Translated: CASSWTSGTHNEQVF.

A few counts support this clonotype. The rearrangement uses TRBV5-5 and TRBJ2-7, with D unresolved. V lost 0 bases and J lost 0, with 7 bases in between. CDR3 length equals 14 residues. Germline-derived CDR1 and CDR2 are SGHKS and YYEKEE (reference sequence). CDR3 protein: CASSLVKASYEQYF. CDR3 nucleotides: TGTGCCAGCAGCTTGGTAAAGGCCTCCTACGAGCAGTACTTC.

This CDR3 is CATNDSGEQFF. The CDR3 DNA reads as TGTGCCACCAACGACAGCGGTGAGCAGTTCTTC. This chain joins TRBV24-1 and TRBJ2-1, with D perhaps given as TRBD1 or TRBD2 (5 bases each). Germline V gives CDR1 KGHDR, CDR2 SFDVKD. The CDR3 has 11 amino acids. The V end lost 8 bases, the J end lost 9 bases, and 10 bases lay between the germline ends.

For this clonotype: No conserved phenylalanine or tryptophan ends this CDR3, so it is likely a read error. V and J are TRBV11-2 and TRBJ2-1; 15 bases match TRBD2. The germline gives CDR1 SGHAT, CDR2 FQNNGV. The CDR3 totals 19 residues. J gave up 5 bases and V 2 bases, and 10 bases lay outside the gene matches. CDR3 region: CASSLIGLAGGYPNNEQFS. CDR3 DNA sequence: TGTGCCAGCAGCTTAATAGGACTAGCGGGGGGGTACCCTAACAATGAGCAGTTCTCC.

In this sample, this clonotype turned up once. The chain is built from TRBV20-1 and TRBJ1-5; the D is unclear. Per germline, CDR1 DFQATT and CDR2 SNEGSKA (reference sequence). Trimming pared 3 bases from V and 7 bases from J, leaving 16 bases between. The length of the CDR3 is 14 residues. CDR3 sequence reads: CSASAPVFGQPQHF. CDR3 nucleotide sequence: TGCAGTGCTAGTGCCCCAGTGTTTGGGCAGCCCCAGCATTTT.

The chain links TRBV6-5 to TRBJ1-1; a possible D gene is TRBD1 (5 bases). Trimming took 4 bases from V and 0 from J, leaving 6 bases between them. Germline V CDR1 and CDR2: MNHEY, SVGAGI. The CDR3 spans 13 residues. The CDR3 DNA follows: TGTGCCAGCAGTTGGGGGATGAACACTGAAGCTTTCTTT. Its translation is CASSWGMNTEAFF.

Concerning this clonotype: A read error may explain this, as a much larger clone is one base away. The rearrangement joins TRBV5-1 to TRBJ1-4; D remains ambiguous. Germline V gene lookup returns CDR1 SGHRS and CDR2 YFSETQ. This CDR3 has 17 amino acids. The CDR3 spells CASSVEEGAATNKKLFF. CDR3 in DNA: TGCGCCAGCAGCGTCGAGGAAGGAGCGGCAACTAATAAAAAACTGTTTTTT.

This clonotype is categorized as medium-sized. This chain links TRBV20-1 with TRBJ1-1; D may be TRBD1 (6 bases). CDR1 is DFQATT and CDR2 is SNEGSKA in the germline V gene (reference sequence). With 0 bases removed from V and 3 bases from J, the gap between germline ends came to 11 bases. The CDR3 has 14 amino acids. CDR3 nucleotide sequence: TGCAGTGCTAGAGAAATGGACAGTGACACTGAAGCTTTCTTT. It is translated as CSAREMDSDTEAFF.

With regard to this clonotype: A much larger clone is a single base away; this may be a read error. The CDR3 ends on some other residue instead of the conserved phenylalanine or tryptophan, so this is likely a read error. CDR3 in DNA: TGTGCCAGCAGCTTAATTAGGGGGAGGGCCGTAGATACGCAGTATTGT. This encodes CASSLIRGRAVDTQYC. The J gene is TRBJ2-3, the V gene TRBV7-3; D possibly corresponds to TRBD2 (7 bases). Between the trimmed V and J ends, which lost 1 base and 5 bases, there was a span of 16 bases. Germline CDR1 and CDR2: SGHTA and FQGTGA. This CDR3 is built from 16 residues.